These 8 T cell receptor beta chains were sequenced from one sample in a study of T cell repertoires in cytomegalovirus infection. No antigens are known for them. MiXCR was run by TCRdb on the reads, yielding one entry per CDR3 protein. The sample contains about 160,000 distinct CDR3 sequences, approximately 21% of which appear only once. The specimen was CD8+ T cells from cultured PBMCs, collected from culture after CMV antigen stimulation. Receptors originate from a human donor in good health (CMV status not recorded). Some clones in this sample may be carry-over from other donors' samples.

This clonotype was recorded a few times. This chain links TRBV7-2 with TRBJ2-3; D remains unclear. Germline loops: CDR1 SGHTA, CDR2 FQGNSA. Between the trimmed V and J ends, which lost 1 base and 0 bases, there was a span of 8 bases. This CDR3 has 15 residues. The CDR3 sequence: CASSLGRHSTDTQYF. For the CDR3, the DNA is TGTGCCAGCAGCTTAGGTAGGCACAGCACAGATACGCAGTATTTT.

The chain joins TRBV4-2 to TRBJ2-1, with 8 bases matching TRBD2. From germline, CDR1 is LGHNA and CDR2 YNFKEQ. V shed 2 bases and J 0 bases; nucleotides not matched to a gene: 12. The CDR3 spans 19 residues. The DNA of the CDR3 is TGTGCCAGCAGCCAACCCAGGGATGCGGGGGGCATCTCCTACAATGAGCAGTTCTTC. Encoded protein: CASSQPRDAGGISYNEQFF.

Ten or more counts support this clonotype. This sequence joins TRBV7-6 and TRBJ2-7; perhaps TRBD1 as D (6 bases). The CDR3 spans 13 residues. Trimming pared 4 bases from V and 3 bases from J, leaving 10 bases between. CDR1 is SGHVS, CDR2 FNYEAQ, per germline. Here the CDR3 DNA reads TGTGCCAGCAGCTCGCCGGACAGCTACGAGCAGTACTTC. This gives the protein CASSSPDSYEQYF.

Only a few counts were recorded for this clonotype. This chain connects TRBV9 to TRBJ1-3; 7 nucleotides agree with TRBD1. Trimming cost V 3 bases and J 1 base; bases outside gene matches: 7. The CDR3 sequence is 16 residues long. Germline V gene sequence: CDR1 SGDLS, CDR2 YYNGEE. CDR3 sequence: CASSEGTVRSGNTIYF. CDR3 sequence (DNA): TGTGCCAGCAGCGAGGGGACAGTTCGTTCTGGAAACACCATATATTTT.

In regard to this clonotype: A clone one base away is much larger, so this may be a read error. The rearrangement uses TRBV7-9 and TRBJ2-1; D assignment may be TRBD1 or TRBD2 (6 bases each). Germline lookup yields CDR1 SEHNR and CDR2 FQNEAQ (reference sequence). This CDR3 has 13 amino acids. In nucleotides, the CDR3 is TGTACCAGCACCCTGGGGGGCTCGAATGAGCAGTTCTTC. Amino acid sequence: CTSTLGGSNEQFF.

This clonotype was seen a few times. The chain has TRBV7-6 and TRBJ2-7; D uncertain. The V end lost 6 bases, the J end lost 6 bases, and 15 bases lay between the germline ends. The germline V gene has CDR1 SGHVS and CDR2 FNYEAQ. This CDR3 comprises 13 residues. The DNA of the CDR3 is TGTGCCAGCAGACCGGCCCCCTCCGCCGAGCAGTACTTC. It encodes CASRPAPSAEQYF.

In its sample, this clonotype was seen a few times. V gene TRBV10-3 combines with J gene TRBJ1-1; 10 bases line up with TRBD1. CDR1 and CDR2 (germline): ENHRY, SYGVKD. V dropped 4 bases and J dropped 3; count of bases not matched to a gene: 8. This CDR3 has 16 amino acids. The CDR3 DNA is TGTGCCATCAGTGTGGGGACAGGGGTAAAATACACTGAAGCTTTCTTT. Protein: CAISVGTGVKYTEAFF.

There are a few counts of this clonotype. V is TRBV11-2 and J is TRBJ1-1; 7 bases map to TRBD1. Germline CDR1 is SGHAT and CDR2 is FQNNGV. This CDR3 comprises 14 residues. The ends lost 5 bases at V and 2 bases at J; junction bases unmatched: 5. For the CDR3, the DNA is TGTGCCAGCAGCCGGAACAGGGGCAACACTGAAGCTTTCTTT. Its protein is CASSRNRGNTEAFF.